This record looks at one T cell receptor (beta chain) sequence and its context. No antigen is known for it. The sample holds no much larger clone one base away, and base qualities are not on file. The sample comes from a study of Ad26.COV2.S vaccination and SARS-CoV-2 variants (dated by TCRdb to the early 2020s). Study-level background: Vaccine-arm donors were drawn from COV1001, a multicentre, randomized, double-blind, placebo-controlled phase I-IIa trial of Ad26.COV2.S in healthy adults. Ad26.COV2.S was administered intramuscularly at 5 x 10^10 or 1 x 10^11 viral particles, either as a single shot or as two shots given 56 days apart. TCRbeta repertoire sequencing was used to assess the specificity and breadth of SARS-CoV-2-reactive T cell receptors after Ad26.COV2.S vaccination. The TCR-sequenced set comprised around 30 samples: about 19 Ad26.COV2.S vaccine recipients, 5 placebo recipients and 8 SARS-CoV-2 convalescent individuals. Trial participants were randomized into five groups of five: low-dose or high-dose Ad26.COV2.S given once or twice, or placebo on both occasions. Throughout the experiments and outcome assessment, investigators stayed blinded to trial group allocation.

The study at large found these results: Compared with placebo recipients, Ad26.COV2.S recipients showed higher spike-specific TCR breadth (P = 0.0014). It was noted by the authors that total T cell responses may have been underestimated by the TCR breadth and depth analyses. Comparable non-spike TCR breadth was observed between vaccine and placebo recipients, consistent with only spike being contained in the vaccine. The study was not powered to compare responses between vaccine doses or regimens. After vaccination, spike-specific CD8+ and CD4+ T cell responses were reported to show substantial breadth.

The immunoSEQ Assay was the method used to sequence TCRbeta CDR3 regions. After extraction, genomic DNA underwent amplification by bias-controlled multiplex PCR, followed by high-throughput sequencing. Concerning the study's data processing: Collapsing and filtering of sequences were performed to quantify the absolute abundance of each unique TCRbeta CDR3 region. T cell fraction was estimated by normalization of TCRbeta template counts to usable DNA, with usable DNA being measured through amplification of reference genes present in all nucleated cells. Repertoire TCRs were annotated as SARS-CoV-2-specific by exact matching of V gene, CDR3 amino acid sequence and J gene to a known reactive TCR set. The reference SARS-CoV-2 TCR set was obtained from MIRA and was filtered for enrichment in COVID-19-positive ImmuneCODE repertoires, whereby public or cross-reactive TCRs were removed. Drawing on the MIRA antigens, annotated TCRs were analysed further at the level of specific ORF or position within ORF. Breadth was defined as the number of annotated unique rearrangements divided by the total number of unique productive rearrangements, and depth was defined as the summed frequency of the annotated unique rearrangements. Two-sided Wilcoxon rank-sum tests were applied when comparing TCR breadth between groups. TCRdb carries this immuneACCESS record with in-frame sequences only. Its versions omit some clonotypes, under half of them owing to an unresolved V gene in the studies checked, with the rest unexplained. Clone size and the V and J calls come from that table; the DNA yielded D and trimming. The sample yields over 350,000 clones; approximately 91% were counted once. The top ten hold under 4% of the sample.

The sample's treatment or condition, from its label and the paper: approximately 18 received Ad26.COV2.S at low or high dose, single or two shots; 5 received placebo; per-sample allocation not given. Repertoires of vaccine and placebo recipients were sequenced from samples collected on day 63 after the first injection. Cohort 1b enrolled 25 or so adults aged 18-55 years at a single site in Boston, USA, between 29 July and 7 August 2020. Ad26.COV2.S was a replication-incompetent adenovirus type 26 vector that expressed a prefusion-stabilized SARS-CoV-2 spike protein derived from the original Wuhan strain. Looking up the germline V gene yields CDR1 SNHLY and CDR2 FYNNEI. Reading from cysteine to phenylalanine, the CDR3 counts 16 amino acids. Only CDR3 DNA is held: 48 bases, read in frame from base 1. The germline V end is reduced by 2 bases and the J end by 3 bases; junction bases left unmatched: 6.

This clonotype was sampled from a person aged 18-65 years who received the Ad26.COV2.S COVID-19 vaccine or a placebo. The V gene is TRBV2 and the J gene is TRBJ2-1; 8 bases in the middle match TRBD2. The input for sequencing was peripheral blood, taken in a trial of Ad26.COV2.S vaccine versus placebo. CDR3 reads: CASSESSGGHYNEQFF. The DNA reads TGTGCCAGCAGTGAATCCAGCGGGGGCCACTACAATGAGCAGTTCTTC.